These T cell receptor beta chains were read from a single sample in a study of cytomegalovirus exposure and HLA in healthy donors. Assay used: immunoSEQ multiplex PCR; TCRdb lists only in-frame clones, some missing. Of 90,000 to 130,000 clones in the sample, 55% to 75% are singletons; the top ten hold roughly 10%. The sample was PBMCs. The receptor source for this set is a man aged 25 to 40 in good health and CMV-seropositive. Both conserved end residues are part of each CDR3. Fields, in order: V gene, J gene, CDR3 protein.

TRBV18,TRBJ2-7,CASSRGLSGGSSYEQYF
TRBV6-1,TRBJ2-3,CASSDASGGRDTQYF
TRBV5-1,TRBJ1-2,CASRLTGANYGYTF
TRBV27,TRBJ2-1,CASSLVAGAYNEQFF
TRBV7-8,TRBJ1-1,CASSYTGGGTEAFF
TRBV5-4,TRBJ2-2,CASSSKTSNTGELFF
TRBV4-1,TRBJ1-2,CASSGGGTGVGYTF
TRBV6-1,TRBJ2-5,CASTLYPGGQETQYF
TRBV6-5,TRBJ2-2,CASSYGGAGELFF
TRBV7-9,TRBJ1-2,CASSLGGLQTGGAGGYTF
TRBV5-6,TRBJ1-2,CASSWDRGNYGYTF
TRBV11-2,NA,CASSLGSYEQYF
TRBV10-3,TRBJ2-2,CAIRNTQGPGELFF
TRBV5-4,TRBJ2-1,CASSVGVRATYNEQFF
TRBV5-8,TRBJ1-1,CASSLISTEAFF